This entry lists 2 T cell receptor beta chains sequenced from one sample in a study of shared clonotypes between healthy human individuals. The assay was immunoSEQ multiplex PCR, and TCRdb's table has in-frame clones only and misses some. The sample contains more than 2,000,000 clones, approximately 90% of which appear only once. The sequencing sample was made of naive CD4+ T cells sorted from blood. Subset noted: CD45RA+ positively selected. The receptors were sampled from a man aged 18 to 29 in good health.

Points on this clone: The sample contains more than one DNA sequence encoding this CDR3. The V call is TRBV18, the J call TRBJ1-2; D perhaps matches TRBD1 (5 bases). The CDR3 sequence is 13 residues long. The germline gives CDR1 KGHSH, CDR2 LQKENI. Trimming cost V 2 bases and J 6 bases, with 10 bases left between them. DNA of the CDR3: TGTGCCAGCTCACCAAGGGGCGCGGATGGCTACACCTTC. Its translation: CASSPRGADGYTF.

The CDR3 DNA follows: TGTGCCAGCAGCTTAGTAGTAGCGGGAGGCCGTAACCTTATCTACGAGCAGTACTTC. Residues: CASSLVVAGGRNLIYEQYF. V gene TRBV11-2 combines with J gene TRBJ2-7, with 10 bases lining up with TRBD2. This CDR3 contains 19 residues. V was pared by 1 base and J by 3 bases, with 15 bases of the junction left unmatched. Per the germline V gene, CDR1 is SGHAT and CDR2 is FQNNGV.